Listed below are T cell receptor beta chains from one sample, sequenced in a study of blood T cell repertoires in COVID-19. Sequencing was performed with immunoSEQ multiplex PCR; in TCRdb, only in-frame clones are kept and a portion is missing. The sample records over 150,000 clones, approximately 85% being singletons. Input material: PBMCs or T cells enriched from blood (not recorded which). Receptors originate from a man aged 35 to 55 who had recovered from COVID-19. Each CDR3 is given with its conserved first and last residue. D genes are given only for firm matches. Size is omitted from some rows. Given values are once, few, many or a class for expanded clones.

DNA: TGTGCCAGCAGACAAACAGGGAAGGAAAAACTGTTTTTT; CDR3: CASRQTGKEKLFF; V: TRBV6-5; J: TRBJ1-4; size: .; D: .
DNA: TGCGCCAGCAGCCGACAGGGTGGGTCCGGGGAGCTGTTTTTT; CDR3: CASSRQGGSGELFF; V: TRBV5-1; J: TRBJ2-2; size: once; D: TRBD1
DNA: TGTGCCAGCAGCATTAGGACAGCAAACACCGGGGAGCTGTTTTTT; CDR3: CASSIRTANTGELFF; V: TRBV5-8; J: TRBJ2-2; size: once; D: .
DNA: TGTGCCAGCAGCTTACTGGGTACGGGACAAGGCACCGGGGAGCTGTTTTTT; CDR3: CASSLLGTGQGTGELFF; V: TRBV11-2; J: TRBJ2-2; size: .; D: .
DNA: TGTGCCAGCAGCCCCGACCAAAATCGGGACCAGTACTTC; CDR3: CASSPDQNRDQYF; V: TRBV7-3; J: TRBJ2-5; size: .; D: .
DNA: TGTGCCAGCAGTGTTAATGTAGACAGACCCACACCAACTAATGAAAAACTGTTTTTT; CDR3: CASSVNVDRPTPTNEKLFF; V: TRBV2; J: TRBJ1-4; size: .; D: .
DNA: TGTGCCAGCAGACCGGGGGAGCTCAACACTGAAGCTTTCTTT; CDR3: CASRPGELNTEAFF; V: TRBV5-8; J: TRBJ1-1; size: .; D: .
DNA: TGTGCCAGCAGCTCTTCCGGGACAGGGACTTTCCGGAACACCATATATTTT; CDR3: CASSSSGTGTFRNTIYF; V: TRBV5-6; J: TRBJ1-3; size: .; D: TRBD1
DNA: TGTGCCAGCAGCTTAACAGGGGGCACAGATGGCTACACCTTC; CDR3: CASSLTGGTDGYTF; V: TRBV7-6; J: TRBJ1-2; size: once; D: TRBD1
DNA: TGTGCCAGCAGTTACTCTAAGAGCTCCTATAATTCACCCCTCCACTTT; CDR3: CASSYSKSSYNSPLHF; V: TRBV6-5; J: TRBJ1-6; size: .; D: .
DNA: TGTGCCAGCAGCAGGACGACAGGGACCGGGAGGGTCGGGCTTTCCGAGCAGTACTTC; CDR3: CASSRTTGTGRVGLSEQYF; V: TRBV5-6; J: TRBJ2-7; size: .; D: .
DNA: TGTGCCAGCACCGGGGGAATAGGGACAGGGGCTTACAATGAGCAGTTCTTC; CDR3: CASTGGIGTGAYNEQFF; V: TRBV9; J: TRBJ2-1; size: once; D: TRBD1
DNA: TGTGCCAGCAGCCCCCGAGGTCGTGAGGCTTTCTTT; CDR3: CASSPRGREAFF; V: TRBV3-1/TRBV3-2; J: TRBJ1-1; size: .; D: .
DNA: TGTGCCATCAGTGAGTCTAACCGGGTTAATCAGCCCCAGCATTTT; CDR3: CAISESNRVNQPQHF; V: TRBV10-3; J: TRBJ1-5; size: .; D: .
DNA: TGTGCCGGGGGACAGTCTTATAGCAATCAGCCCCAGCATTTT; CDR3: CAGGQSYSNQPQHF; V: TRBV28; J: TRBJ1-5; size: few; D: TRBD1
DNA: TGTGCCAGCAGCCGAGTGAGTACCTTTGATGGGAGGCTCAATGAGCAGTTCTTC; CDR3: CASSRVSTFDGRLNEQFF; V: TRBV3-1/TRBV3-2; J: TRBJ2-1; size: few; D: .
DNA: TGTGCCTGGAGTGCAATGACAGGGTCGAGCTATGGCTACACCTTC; CDR3: CAWSAMTGSSYGYTF; V: TRBV30; J: TRBJ1-2; size: once; D: TRBD1
DNA: TGTGCCAGCAGCCATGGACAGGGAGGGGCCGGGGAGCTGTTTTTT; CDR3: CASSHGQGGAGELFF; V: TRBV11-3; J: TRBJ2-2; size: once; D: .
DNA: TGTGCCAGCGGCCGACAGGGGGAGAGGGAGACCCAGTACTTC; CDR3: CASGRQGERETQYF; V: TRBV9; J: TRBJ2-5; size: .; D: TRBD1
DNA: TGCAGCGTTCAGGCAGATACGCAGTATTTT; CDR3: CSVQADTQYF; V: TRBV29-1; J: TRBJ2-3; size: .; D: .
DNA: TGTGCCAGCAGCTTCCTACAGGGCTCCTACAATGAGCAGTTCTTC; CDR3: CASSFLQGSYNEQFF; V: TRBV7-2; J: TRBJ2-1; size: .; D: .
DNA: TGTGCCAGCAGTTTTAGTGGCTACACCTTC; CDR3: CASSFSGYTF; V: TRBV28; J: TRBJ1-2; size: .; D: .
DNA: TGTGCCAGCAGCCTGGGACAGGGAACTGAAGCTTTCTTT; CDR3: CASSLGQGTEAFF; V: TRBV28; J: TRBJ1-1; size: .; D: TRBD1
DNA: TGTGCCAGCAGGGCGGGTCGCATCAATGAGCAGTTCTTC; CDR3: CASRAGRINEQFF; V: TRBV12-3/TRBV12-4; J: TRBJ2-1; size: .; D: .
DNA: TGCGCCAGCGAATCGTGGGGACTATGGAACACCGGGGAGCTGTTTTTT; CDR3: CASESWGLWNTGELFF; V: TRBV5-1; J: TRBJ2-2; size: .; D: TRBD2
DNA: TGTGCCATCAGTGACTTCGGGACAGAGGTAATTCGAAACGCCGGGGAGCTGTTTTTT; CDR3: CAISDFGTEVIRNAGELFF; V: TRBV10-3; J: TRBJ2-2; size: .; D: TRBD1
DNA: TGTGCCAGCAGCCTGGGACAGCCGAACACCGGGGAGCTGTTTTTT; CDR3: CASSLGQPNTGELFF; V: TRBV5-4; J: TRBJ2-2; size: .; D: TRBD1
DNA: TGTGCCAGCAGTGGGGCAGGCTATGGCTACACCTTC; CDR3: CASSGAGYGYTF; V: TRBV28; J: TRBJ1-2; size: .; D: .
DNA: TGTGCCAGCAGTTTCCATGCGGGGGGCCATCAGCCCCAGCATTTT; CDR3: CASSFHAGGHQPQHF; V: TRBV28; J: TRBJ1-5; size: once; D: .
DNA: TGTGCCAGCAGCTTAGATCGATTCGGGACAGGGAGTGGCTACACCTTC; CDR3: CASSLDRFGTGSGYTF; V: TRBV11-2; J: TRBJ1-2; size: .; D: TRBD1
DNA: TGCAGCGTACCCCAAGGAGGCGGCTACACCTTC; CDR3: CSVPQGGGYTF; V: TRBV29-1; J: TRBJ1-2; size: .; D: .
DNA: TGTGCCAGCTCACCACCGGAAGGAGTGCCCCAGCATTTT; CDR3: CASSPPEGVPQHF; V: TRBV18; J: TRBJ1-5; size: .; D: .
DNA: TGTGCCCACGGACAGATGAACACTGAAGCTTTCTTT; CDR3: CAHGQMNTEAFF; V: TRBV30; J: TRBJ1-1; size: .; D: .
DNA: TGTGCCAGCAGCCGGGTGCAACATGGTGAAGCTTTCTTT; CDR3: CASSRVQHGEAFF; V: TRBV11-2; J: TRBJ1-1; size: .; D: .
DNA: TGTGCCAGCAGCTTAGTGGGACAGGGGGTTTCCTACACCTTC; CDR3: CASSLVGQGVSYTF; V: TRBV11-2; J: TRBJ1-2; size: .; D: TRBD1
DNA: TGTGCCAGCAGCTTGGCCCGACAGGCTTCTAATGAAAAACTGTTTTTT; CDR3: CASSLARQASNEKLFF; V: TRBV5-4; J: TRBJ1-4; size: .; D: .
DNA: TGCGCCAGCAGTCGCAACAGAGACCGTCCGCCCCAGCATTTT; CDR3: CASSRNRDRPPQHF; V: TRBV23-1; J: TRBJ1-5; size: once; D: .
DNA: TGTGCCAGCAGTTTAAGGCGCCCAGGCTATGGCTACACCTTC; CDR3: CASSLRRPGYGYTF; V: TRBV28; J: TRBJ1-2; size: .; D: .
DNA: TGTGCCAGCAGCAGCAGGGGGAGAGAGACCCAGTACTTC; CDR3: CASSSRGRETQYF; V: TRBV11-3; J: TRBJ2-5; size: .; D: TRBD1
DNA: TGCGCCAGCAGCGGGGCGAACACTGAAGCTTTCTTT; CDR3: CASSGANTEAFF; V: TRBV5-1; J: TRBJ1-1; size: .; D: .
DNA: TGTGCCAGCAGCGTATGGGGACAGGGGAATTCACCCCTCCACTTT; CDR3: CASSVWGQGNSPLHF; V: TRBV9; J: TRBJ1-6; size: .; D: TRBD1
DNA: TGTGCCAGCAGCCTGGGACAGCACACCGGGGAGCTGTTTTTT; CDR3: CASSLGQHTGELFF; V: TRBV6-5; J: TRBJ2-2; size: .; D: TRBD1
DNA: TGTGCCAGCAGGGGCAGGAACACAGATACGCAGTATTTT; CDR3: CASRGRNTDTQYF; V: TRBV2; J: TRBJ2-3; size: .; D: .
DNA: TGTGCCAGCAGCCCCTTACTAGCGGAAAAATACACCGGGGAGCTGTTTTTT; CDR3: CASSPLLAEKYTGELFF; V: TRBV7-9; J: TRBJ2-2; size: few; D: TRBD2
DNA: TGTGCCAGCAGCCGGACAGGGGGATATGAAAAACTGTTTTTT; CDR3: CASSRTGGYEKLFF; V: TRBV25-1; J: TRBJ1-4; size: once; D: TRBD1
DNA: TGCGCCAGCAGCCCCGCGGATGGGGGCGCCTATGGCTACACCTTC; CDR3: CASSPADGGAYGYTF; V: TRBV4-1; J: TRBJ1-2; size: .; D: .
DNA: TGCGCCAGCAGCTTGGCGGAGGGTTCGGACGGGGAGCTGTTTTTT; CDR3: CASSLAEGSDGELFF; V: TRBV5-1; J: TRBJ2-2; size: few; D: .